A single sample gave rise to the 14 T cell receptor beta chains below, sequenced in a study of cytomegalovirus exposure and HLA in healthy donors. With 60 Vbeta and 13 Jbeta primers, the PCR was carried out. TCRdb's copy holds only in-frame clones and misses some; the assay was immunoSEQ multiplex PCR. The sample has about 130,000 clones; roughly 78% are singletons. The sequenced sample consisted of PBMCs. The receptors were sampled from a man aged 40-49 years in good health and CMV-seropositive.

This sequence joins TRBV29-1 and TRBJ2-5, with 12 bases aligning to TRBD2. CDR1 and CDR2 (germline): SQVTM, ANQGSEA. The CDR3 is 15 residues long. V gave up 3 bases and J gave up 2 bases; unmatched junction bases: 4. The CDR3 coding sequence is TGCAGCGTTGAGGGACTAGCGGGTATTCAAGAGACCCAGTACTTC. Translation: CSVEGLAGIQETQYF.

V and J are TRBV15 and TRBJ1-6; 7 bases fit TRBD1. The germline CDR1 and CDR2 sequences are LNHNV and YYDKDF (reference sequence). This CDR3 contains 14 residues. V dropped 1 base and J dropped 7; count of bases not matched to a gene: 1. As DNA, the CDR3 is TGTGCCACCAGCAGAGGGACAGGCAATTCACCCCTCCACTTT. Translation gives CATSRGTGNSPLHF. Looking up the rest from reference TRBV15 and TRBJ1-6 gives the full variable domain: DAMVIQNPRYQVTQFGKPVTLSCSQTLNHNVMYWYQQKSSQAPKLLFHYYDKDFNNEADTPDNFQSRRPNTSFCFLDIRSPGLGDTAMYLCATSRGTGNSPLHFGNGTRLTVT.

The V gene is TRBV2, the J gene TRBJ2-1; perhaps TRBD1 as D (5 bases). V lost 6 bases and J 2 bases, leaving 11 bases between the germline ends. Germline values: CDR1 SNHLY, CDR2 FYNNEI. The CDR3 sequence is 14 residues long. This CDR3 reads CASRGVRTYNEQFF. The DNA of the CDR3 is TGTGCCAGCAGAGGGGTCCGCACCTACAATGAGCAGTTCTTC.

The CDR3 bases are TGCGCCAGCAGACGGACTAGCGGGAGAGCCTACGAGCAGTACTTC. Translation: CASRRTSGRAYEQYF. V is TRBV10-2 and J is TRBJ2-7, with 13 bases matching TRBD2. The CDR3 length is 15 residues. Germline CDR1 reads WSHSY; CDR2 reads SAAADI. V lost 6 bases and J lost 2; bases outside the gene matches: 4.

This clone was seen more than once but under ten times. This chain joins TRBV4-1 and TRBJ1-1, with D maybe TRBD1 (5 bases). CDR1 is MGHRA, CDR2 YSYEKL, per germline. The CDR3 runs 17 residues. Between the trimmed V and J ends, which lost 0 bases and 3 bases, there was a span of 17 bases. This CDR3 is CASSQDVRPRGDTEAFF. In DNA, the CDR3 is TGCGCCAGCAGCCAAGATGTAAGGCCCCGGGGGGACACTGAAGCTTTCTTT.

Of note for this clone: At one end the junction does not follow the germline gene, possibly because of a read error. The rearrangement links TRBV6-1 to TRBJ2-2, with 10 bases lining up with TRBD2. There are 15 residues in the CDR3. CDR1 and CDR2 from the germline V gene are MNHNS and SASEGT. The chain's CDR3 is CASREAGGRGGELFF. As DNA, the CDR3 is TGTGCCAGCAGGGAAGCGGGAGGGCGAGGCGGGGAGCTGTTTTTT.

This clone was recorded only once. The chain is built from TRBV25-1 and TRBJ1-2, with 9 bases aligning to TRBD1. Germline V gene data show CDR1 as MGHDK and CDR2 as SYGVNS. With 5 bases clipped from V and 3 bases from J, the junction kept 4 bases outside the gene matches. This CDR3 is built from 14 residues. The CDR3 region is CASSTGGADYGYTF. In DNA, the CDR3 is TGTGCCAGCAGTACAGGGGGCGCGGACTATGGCTACACCTTC.

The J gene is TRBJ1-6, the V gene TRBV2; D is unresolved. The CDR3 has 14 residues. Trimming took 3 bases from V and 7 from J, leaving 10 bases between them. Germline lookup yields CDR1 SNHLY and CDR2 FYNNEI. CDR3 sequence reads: CASSEVRSNSPLHF. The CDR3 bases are TGTGCCAGCAGTGAGGTCAGGTCCAATTCACCCCTCCACTTT.

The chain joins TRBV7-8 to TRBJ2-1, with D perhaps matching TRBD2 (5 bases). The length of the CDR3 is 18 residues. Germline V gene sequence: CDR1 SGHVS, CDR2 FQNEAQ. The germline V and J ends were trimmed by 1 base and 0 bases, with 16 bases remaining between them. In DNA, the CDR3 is TGTGCCAGCAGCTTAGAGTGGGCTAGCCGTTCCTCCTACAATGAGCAGTTCTTC. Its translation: CASSLEWASRSSYNEQFF. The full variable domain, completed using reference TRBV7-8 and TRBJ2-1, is GAGVSQSPRYKVAKRGQDVALRCDPISGHVSLFWYQQALGQGPEFLTYFQNEAQLDKSGLPSDRFFAERPEGSVSTLKIQRTQQEDSAVYLCASSLEWASRSSYNEQFFGPGTRLTVL.

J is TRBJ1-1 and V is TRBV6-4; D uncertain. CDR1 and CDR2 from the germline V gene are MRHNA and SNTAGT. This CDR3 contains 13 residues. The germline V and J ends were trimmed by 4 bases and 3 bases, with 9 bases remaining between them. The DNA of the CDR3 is TGTGCCAGCAGTGTCGACCGGGACACTGAAGCTTTCTTT. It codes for CASSVDRDTEAFF.

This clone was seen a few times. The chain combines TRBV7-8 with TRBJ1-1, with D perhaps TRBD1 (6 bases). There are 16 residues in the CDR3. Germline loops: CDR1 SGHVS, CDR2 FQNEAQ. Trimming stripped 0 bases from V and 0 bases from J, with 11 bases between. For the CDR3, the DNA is TGTGCCAGCAGCTTAGCACGAAGACAGGTGAACACTGAAGCTTTCTTT. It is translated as CASSLARRQVNTEAFF.

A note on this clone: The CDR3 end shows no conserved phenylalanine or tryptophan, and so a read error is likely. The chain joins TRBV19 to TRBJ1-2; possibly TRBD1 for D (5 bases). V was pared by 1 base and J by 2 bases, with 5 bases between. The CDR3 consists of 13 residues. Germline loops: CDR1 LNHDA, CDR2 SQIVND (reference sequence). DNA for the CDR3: TGTGCCAGTAGTATAGCAGGGAACTATGGCTACACCCTC. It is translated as CASSIAGNYGYTL.

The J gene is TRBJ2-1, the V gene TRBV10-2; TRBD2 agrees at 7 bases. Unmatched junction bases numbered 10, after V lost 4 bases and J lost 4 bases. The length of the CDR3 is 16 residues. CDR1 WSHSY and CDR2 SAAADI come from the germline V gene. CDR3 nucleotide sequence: TGCGCCAGCAGTGTGGGGTGGGCTAGCGGATACAATGAGCAGTTCTTC. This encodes CASSVGWASGYNEQFF.

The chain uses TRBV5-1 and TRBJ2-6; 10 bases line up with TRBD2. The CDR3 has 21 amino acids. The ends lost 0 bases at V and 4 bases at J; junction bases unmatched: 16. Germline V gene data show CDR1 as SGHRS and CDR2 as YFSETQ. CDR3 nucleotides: TGCGCCAGCAGCTTGGGGGTAGGTCTAGCGGGAGTACACTTAGGGGCCAACGTCCTGACTTTC. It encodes CASSLGVGLAGVHLGANVLTF.